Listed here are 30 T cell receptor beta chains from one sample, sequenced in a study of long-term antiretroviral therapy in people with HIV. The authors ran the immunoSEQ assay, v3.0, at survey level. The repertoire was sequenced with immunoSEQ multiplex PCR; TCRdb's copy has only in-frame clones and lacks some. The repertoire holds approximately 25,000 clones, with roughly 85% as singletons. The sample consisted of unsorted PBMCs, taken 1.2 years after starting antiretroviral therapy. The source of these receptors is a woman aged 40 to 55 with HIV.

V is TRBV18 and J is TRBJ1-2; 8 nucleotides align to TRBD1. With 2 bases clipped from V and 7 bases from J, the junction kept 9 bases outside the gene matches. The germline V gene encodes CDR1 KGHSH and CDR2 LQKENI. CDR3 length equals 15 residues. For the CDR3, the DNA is TGTGCCAGCTCACCAACATTGGACAGGGCTGGTGGCTACACCTTC. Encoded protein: CASSPTLDRAGGYTF.

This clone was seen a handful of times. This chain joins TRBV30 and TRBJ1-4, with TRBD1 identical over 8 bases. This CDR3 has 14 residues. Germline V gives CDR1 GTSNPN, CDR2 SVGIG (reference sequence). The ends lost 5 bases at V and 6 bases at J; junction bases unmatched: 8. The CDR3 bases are TGTGCCTGGGGGGACAGGTTGGGGGATGAAAAACTGTTTTTT. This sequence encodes CAWGDRLGDEKLFF.

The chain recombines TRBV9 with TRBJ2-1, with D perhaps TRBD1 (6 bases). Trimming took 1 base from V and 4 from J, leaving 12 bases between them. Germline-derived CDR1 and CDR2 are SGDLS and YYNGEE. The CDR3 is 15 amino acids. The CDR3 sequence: CASSVTGSYYNEQFF. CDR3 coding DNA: TGTGCCAGCAGCGTAACAGGGAGTTATTACAATGAGCAGTTCTTC.

The CDR3 region has the DNA TGTGCCAGTAGTACGGGACAGTCCTCCTACAATGAGCAGTTCTTC. This sequence encodes CASSTGQSSYNEQFF. The chain carries TRBV19 and TRBJ2-1; 7 bases fit TRBD1. V was clipped by 4 bases and J by 0 bases; unmatched bases: 3. The CDR3 is made up of 15 amino acids. The V gene's germline CDR1 is LNHDA and CDR2 SQIVND (reference sequence).

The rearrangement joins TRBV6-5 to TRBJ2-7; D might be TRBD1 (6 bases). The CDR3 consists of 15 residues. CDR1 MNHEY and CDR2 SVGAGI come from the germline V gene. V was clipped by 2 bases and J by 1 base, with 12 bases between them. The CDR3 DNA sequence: TGTGCCAGCAGTTACAGGGGGATCCCTTCCTACGAGCAGTACTTC. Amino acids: CASSYRGIPSYEQYF.

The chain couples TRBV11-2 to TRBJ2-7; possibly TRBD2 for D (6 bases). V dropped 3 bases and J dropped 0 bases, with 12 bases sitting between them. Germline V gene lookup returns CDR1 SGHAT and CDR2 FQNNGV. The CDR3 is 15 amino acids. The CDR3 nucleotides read TGTGCCAGCAGCTTCTTTTCCGGGGGCTCCTACGAGCAGTACTTC. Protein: CASSFFSGGSYEQYF.

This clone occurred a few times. CDR3 sequence: CASSPDRGYGYTF. The CDR3 nucleotides read TGCGCCAGCAGTCCCGACAGGGGCTATGGCTACACCTTC. The rearrangement joins TRBV5-1 to TRBJ1-2; the match to TRBD1 covers 8 bases. The CDR3 extends over 13 amino acids. Looked up from germline, CDR1 is SGHRS and CDR2 is YFSETQ. With 5 bases clipped from V and 4 bases from J, the junction kept 4 bases outside the gene matches.

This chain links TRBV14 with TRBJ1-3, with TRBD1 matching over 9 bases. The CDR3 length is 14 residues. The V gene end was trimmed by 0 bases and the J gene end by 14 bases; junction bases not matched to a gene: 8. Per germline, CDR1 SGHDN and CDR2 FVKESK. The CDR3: CASSQDPWTGELYF. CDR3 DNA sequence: TGTGCCAGCAGCCAAGATCCTTGGACAGGGGAGCTATATTTT.

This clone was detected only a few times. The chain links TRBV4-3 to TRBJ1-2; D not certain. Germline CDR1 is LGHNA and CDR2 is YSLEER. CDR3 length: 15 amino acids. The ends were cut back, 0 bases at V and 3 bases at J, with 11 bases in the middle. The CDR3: CASSQDHGSHYGYTF. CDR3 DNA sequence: TGCGCCAGCAGCCAAGATCACGGGTCCCACTATGGCTACACCTTC.

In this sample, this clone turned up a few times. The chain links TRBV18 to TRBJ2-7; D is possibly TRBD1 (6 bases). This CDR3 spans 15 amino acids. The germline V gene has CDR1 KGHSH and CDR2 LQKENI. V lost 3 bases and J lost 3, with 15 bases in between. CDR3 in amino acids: CASSPPDRPSYEQYF. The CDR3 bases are TGTGCCAGCTCACCCCCAGACAGGCCTAGCTACGAGCAGTACTTC.

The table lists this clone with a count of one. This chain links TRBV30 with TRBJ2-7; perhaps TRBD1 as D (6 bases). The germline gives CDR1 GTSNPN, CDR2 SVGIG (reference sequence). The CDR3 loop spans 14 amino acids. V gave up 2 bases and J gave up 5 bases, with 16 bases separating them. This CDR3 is CAWSHRTGKDEQYF. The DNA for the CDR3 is TGTGCCTGGAGTCATCGTACAGGGAAAGACGAGCAGTACTTC.

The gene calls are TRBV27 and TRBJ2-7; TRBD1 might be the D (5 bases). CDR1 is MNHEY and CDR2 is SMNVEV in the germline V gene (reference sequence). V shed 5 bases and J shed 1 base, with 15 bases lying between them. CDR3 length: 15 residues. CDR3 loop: CASSTPQTASYEQYF. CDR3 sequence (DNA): TGTGCCAGCAGTACACCCCAGACAGCATCCTACGAGCAGTACTTC.

In DNA, the CDR3 is TGTGCCAGCAGCTTGGACCGGCGGACCGGGGAGCTGTTTTTT. It encodes CASSLDRRTGELFF. This chain uses TRBV5-4 with TRBJ2-2, with D unresolved. CDR1 and CDR2 from the germline V gene are SGHNT and YYREEE (reference sequence). Trimming shortened V by 0 bases and J by 5 bases, and 8 bases separated the two germline ends. The CDR3 sequence is 14 residues long.

The DNA of the CDR3 is TGTGCCAGCAGTTATCCAGGGTCCTACGAGCAGTACTTC. Its translation: CASSYPGSYEQYF. This chain links TRBV5-6 with TRBJ2-7; weak D call: TRBD1 (5 bases). Germline CDR1 and CDR2: SGHDT and YYEEEE. Trimming pared 5 bases from V and 1 base from J, leaving 10 bases between. This CDR3 contains 13 residues.

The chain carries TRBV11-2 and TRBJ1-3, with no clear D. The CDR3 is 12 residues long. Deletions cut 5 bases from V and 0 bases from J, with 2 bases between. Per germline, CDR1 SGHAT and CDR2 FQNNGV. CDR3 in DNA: TGTGCCAGCAGCCACTCTGGAAACACCATATATTTT. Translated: CASSHSGNTIYF.

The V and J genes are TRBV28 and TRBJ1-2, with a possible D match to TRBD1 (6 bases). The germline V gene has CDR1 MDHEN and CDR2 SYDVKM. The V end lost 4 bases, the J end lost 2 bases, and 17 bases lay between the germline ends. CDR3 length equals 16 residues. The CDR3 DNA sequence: TGTGCCAGCAGTTCAAACGGGACACCCAAAAACTATGGCTACACCTTC. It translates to CASSSNGTPKNYGYTF.

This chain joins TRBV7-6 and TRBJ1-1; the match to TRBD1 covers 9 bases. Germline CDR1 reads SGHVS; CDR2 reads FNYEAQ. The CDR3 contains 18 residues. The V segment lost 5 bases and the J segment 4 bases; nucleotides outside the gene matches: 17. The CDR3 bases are TGTGCCAGCAGCCCGACAGGGGGACGGGTTCTTTCGGGCACTGAAGCTTTCTTT. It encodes CASSPTGGRVLSGTEAFF. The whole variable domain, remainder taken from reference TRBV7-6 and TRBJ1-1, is GAGVSQSPRYKVTKRGQDVALRCDPISGHVSLYWYRQALGQGPEFLTYFNYEAQQDKSGLPNDRFSAERPEGSISTLTIQRTEQRDSAMYRCASSPTGGRVLSGTEAFFGQGTRLTVV.

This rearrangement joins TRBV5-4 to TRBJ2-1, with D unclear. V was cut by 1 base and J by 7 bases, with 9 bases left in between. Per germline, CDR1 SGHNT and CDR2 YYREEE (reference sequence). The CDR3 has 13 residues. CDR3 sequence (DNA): TGTGCCAGCAGCTTGTACGGAGCAAATGAGCAGTTCTTC. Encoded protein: CASSLYGANEQFF.

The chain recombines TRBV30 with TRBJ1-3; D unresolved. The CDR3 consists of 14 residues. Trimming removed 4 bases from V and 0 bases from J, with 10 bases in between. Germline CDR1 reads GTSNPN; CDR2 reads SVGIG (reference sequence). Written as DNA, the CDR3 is TGTGCCTGGAAAGGGCCCCACTCTGGAAACACCATATATTTT. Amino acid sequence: CAWKGPHSGNTIYF.

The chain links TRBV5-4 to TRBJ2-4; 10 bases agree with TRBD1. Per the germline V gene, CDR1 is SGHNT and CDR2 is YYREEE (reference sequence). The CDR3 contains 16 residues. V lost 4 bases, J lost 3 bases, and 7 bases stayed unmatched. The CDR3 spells CASSGSGTGDKNIQYF. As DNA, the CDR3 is TGTGCCAGCAGCGGATCCGGGACAGGGGACAAAAACATTCAGTACTTC.

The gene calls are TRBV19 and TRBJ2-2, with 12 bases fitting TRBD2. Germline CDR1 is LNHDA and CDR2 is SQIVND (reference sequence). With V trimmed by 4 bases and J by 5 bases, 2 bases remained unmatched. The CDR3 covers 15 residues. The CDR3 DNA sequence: TGTGCCAGTAGTACAACTAGCGGGAGGACCGGGGAGCTGTTTTTT. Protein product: CASSTTSGRTGELFF.

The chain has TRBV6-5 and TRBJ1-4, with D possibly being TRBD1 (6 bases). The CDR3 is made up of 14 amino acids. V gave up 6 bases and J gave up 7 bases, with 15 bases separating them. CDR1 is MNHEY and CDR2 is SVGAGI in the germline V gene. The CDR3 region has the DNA TGTGCCAGCAGCCCGGGACAACGATTTGAAAAACTGTTTTTT. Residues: CASSPGQRFEKLFF.

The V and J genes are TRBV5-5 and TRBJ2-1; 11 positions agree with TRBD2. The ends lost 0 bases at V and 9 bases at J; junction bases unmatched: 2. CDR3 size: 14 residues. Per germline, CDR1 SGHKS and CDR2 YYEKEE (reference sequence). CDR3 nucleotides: TGTGCCAGCAGCTTGGGACTAGCGGGGCCTGAGCAGTTCTTC. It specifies CASSLGLAGPEQFF.

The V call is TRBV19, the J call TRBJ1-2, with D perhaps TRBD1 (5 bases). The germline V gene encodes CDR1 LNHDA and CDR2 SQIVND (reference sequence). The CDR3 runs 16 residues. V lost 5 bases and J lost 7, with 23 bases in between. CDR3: CASSPLGLTAKTGYTF. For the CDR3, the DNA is TGTGCCAGTAGTCCGTTGGGCTTGACAGCAAAAACTGGCTACACCTTC.

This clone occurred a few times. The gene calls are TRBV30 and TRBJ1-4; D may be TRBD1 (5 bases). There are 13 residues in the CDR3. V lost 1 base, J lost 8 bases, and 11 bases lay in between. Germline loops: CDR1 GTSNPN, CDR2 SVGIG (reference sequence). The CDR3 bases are TGTGCCTGGAGTGGACACCGGGGGGAAAAACTGTTTTTT. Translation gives CAWSGHRGEKLFF.

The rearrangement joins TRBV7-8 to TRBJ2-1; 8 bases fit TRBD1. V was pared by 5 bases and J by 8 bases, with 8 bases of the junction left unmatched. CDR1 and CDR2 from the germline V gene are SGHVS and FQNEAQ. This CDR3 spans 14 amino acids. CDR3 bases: TGTGCCAGCAGCCCAGTACAGGGGGAGGATGAGCAGTTCTTC. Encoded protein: CASSPVQGEDEQFF.

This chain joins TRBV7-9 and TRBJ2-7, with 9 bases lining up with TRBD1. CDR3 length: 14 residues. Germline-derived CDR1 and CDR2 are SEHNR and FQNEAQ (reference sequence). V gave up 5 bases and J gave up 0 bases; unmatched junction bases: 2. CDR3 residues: CASSLTGGSYEQYF. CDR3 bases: TGTGCCAGCAGCCTGACAGGGGGCTCCTACGAGCAGTACTTC.

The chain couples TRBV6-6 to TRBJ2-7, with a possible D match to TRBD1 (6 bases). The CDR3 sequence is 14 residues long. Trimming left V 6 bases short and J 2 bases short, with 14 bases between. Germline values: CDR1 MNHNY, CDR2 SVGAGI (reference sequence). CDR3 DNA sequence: TGTGCCAGCAGGCCGGGACATGGGCCCTACGAGCAGTACTTC. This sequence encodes CASRPGHGPYEQYF.

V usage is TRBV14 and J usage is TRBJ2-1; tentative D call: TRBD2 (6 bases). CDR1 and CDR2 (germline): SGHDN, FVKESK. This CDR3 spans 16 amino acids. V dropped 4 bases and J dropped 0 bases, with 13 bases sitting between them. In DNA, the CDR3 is TGTGCCAGCAGCCCCCCCGGGGACTCCTCCTACAATGAGCAGTTCTTC. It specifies CASSPPGDSSYNEQFF. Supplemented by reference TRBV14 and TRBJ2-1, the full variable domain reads EAGVTQFPSHSVIEKGQTVTLRCDPISGHDNLYWYRRVMGKEIKFLLHFVKESKQDESGMPNNRFLAERTGGTYSTLKVQPAELEDSGVYFCASSPPGDSSYNEQFFGPGTRLTVL.

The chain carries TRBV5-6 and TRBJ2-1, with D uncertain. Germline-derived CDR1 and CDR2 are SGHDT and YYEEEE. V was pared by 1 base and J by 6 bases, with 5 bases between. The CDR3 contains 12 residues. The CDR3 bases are TGTGCCAGCAGCTTGCCGGGCAATGAGCAGTTCTTC. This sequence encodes CASSLPGNEQFF.